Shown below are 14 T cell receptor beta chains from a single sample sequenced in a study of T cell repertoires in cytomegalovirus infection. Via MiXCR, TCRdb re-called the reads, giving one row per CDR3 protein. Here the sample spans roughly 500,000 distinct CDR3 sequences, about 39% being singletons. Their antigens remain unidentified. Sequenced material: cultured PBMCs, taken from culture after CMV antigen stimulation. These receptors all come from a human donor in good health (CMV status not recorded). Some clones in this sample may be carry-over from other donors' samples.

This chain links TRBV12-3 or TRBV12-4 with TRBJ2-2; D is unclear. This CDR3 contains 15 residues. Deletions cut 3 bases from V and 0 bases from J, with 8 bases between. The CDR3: CASSFRRSNTGELFF. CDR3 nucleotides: TGTGCCAGCAGTTTTAGGCGATCGAACACCGGGGAGCTGTTTTTT.

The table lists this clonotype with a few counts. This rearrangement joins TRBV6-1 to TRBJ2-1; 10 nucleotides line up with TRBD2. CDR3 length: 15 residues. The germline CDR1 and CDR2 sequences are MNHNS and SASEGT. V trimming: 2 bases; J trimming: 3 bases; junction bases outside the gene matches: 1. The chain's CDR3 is CASSELAGDYNEQFF. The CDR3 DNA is TGTGCCAGCAGTGAACTAGCGGGGGACTACAATGAGCAGTTCTTC.

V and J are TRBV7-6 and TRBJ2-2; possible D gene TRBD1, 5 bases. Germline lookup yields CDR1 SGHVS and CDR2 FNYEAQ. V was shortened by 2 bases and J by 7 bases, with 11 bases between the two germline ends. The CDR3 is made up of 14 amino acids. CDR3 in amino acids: CASSLRTMSGELFF. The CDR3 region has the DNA TGTGCCAGCAGCTTAAGGACAATGAGCGGGGAGCTGTTTTTT.

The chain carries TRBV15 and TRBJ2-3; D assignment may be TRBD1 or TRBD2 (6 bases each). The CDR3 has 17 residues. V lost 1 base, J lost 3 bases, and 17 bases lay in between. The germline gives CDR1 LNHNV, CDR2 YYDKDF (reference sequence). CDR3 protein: CATSRGKGGMGTDTQYF. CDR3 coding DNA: TGTGCCACCAGCAGAGGCAAAGGGGGGATGGGAACAGATACGCAGTATTTT.

The CDR3 sequence is CASTESYEQYF. CDR3 DNA: TGTGCCAGCACGGAGTCCTACGAGCAGTACTTC. The chain is built from TRBV12-3 or TRBV12-4 and TRBJ2-7; D gene uncertain. V was cut by 7 bases and J by 1 base, with 5 bases left in between. There are 11 residues in the CDR3.

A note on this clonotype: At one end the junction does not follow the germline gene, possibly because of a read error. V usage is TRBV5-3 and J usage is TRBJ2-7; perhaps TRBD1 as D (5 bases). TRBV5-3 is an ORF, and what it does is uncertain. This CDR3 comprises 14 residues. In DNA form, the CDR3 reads TGTGCCAGCAGCTTTGGCGGCAGGGACTACGAGCAGTACTTC. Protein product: CASSFGGRDYEQYF.

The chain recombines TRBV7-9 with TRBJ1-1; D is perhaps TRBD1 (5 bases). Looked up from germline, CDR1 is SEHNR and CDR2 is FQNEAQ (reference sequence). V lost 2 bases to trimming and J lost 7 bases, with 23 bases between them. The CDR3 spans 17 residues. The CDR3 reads CASSLKRPKHGQIEAFF. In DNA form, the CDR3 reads TGTGCCAGCAGCTTAAAGAGGCCCAAACATGGACAAATTGAAGCTTTCTTT.

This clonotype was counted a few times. Here the CDR3 reads CASSADRGYGYTF. CDR3 nucleotide sequence: TGTGCCAGCTCCGCGGACAGGGGCTATGGCTACACCTTC. The rearrangement uses TRBV18 and TRBJ1-2; 9 bases line up with TRBD1. The ends lost 6 bases at V and 4 bases at J; junction bases unmatched: 3. The CDR3 sequence is 13 residues long. Germline values: CDR1 KGHSH, CDR2 LQKENI.

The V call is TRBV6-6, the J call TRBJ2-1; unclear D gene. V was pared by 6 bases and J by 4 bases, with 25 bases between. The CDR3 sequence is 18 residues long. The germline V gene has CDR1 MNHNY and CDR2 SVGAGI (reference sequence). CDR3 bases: TGTGCCAGCAGCCGAATGAGACCGTCTCCCCTGATATACAATGAGCAGTTCTTC. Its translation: CASSRMRPSPLIYNEQFF.

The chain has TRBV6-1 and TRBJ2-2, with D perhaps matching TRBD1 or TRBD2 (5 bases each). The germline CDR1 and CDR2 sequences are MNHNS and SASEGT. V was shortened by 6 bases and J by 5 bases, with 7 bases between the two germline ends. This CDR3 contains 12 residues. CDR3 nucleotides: TGTGCCAGCAGAGGGACGACCGGGGAGCTGTTTTTT. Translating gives CASRGTTGELFF.

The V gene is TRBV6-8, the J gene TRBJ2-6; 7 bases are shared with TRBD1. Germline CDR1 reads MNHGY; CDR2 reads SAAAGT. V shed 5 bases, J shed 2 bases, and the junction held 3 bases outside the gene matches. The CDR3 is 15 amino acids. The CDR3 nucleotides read TGTGCCAGCAGTAGACAGGGCCCTGGGGCCAACGTCCTGACTTTC. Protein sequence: CASSRQGPGANVLTF.

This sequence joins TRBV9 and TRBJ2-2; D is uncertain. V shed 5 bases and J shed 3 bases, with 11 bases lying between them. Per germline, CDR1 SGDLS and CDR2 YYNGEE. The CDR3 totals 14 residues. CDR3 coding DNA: TGTGCCAGCAGGTCTTGGGCAGACACCGGGGAGCTGTTTTTT. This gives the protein CASRSWADTGELFF.

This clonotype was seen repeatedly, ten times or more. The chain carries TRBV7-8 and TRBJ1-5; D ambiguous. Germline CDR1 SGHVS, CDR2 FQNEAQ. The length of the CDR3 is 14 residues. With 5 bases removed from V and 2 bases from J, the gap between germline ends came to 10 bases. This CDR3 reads CASSQIQGNQPQHF. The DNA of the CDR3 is TGTGCCAGCAGCCAAATACAAGGCAATCAGCCCCAGCATTTT. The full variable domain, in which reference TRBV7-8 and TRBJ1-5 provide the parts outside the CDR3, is GAGVSQSPRYKVAKRGQDVALRCDPISGHVSLFWYQQALGQGPEFLTYFQNEAQLDKSGLPSDRFFAERPEGSVSTLKIQRTQQEDSAVYLCASSQIQGNQPQHFGDGTRLSIL.

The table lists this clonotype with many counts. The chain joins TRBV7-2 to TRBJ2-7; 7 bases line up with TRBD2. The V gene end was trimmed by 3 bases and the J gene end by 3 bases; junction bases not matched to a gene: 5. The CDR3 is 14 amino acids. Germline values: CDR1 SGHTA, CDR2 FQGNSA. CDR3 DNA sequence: TGTGCCAGCAGCTTTGGGGGGGGAAACTACGAGCAGTACTTC. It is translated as CASSFGGGNYEQYF.